Listed here are 20 T cell receptor beta chains from one sample, sequenced in a study of T cell changes during pregnancy in multiple sclerosis. Clones were read by immunoSEQ multiplex PCR, and TCRdb kept only the in-frame ones, dropping some. The data contain approximately 37,000 clones, approximately 90% of them singletons. The source material was CD8+ T cells from peripheral blood mononuclear cells, sampled in the first trimester of pregnancy. All receptors derive from a female donor with multiple sclerosis, enrolled in a pregnancy study.

V is TRBV19 and J is TRBJ1-5, with D possibly matching TRBD1 (5 bases). Germline assignment: CDR1 LNHDA and CDR2 SQIVND (reference sequence). This CDR3 is built from 13 residues. Trimming removed 6 bases from V and 4 bases from J, with 10 bases in between. The chain's CDR3 is CASRDGGNQPQHF. The CDR3 nucleotides are TGTGCCAGTAGGGATGGGGGGAATCAGCCCCAGCATTTT.

This clone has just one count. The CDR3 sequence: CASSQDHHGTLDSPLHF. The CDR3 DNA reads TGCGCCAGCAGCCAAGATCATCACGGGACTTTAGATTCACCCCTCCACTTT. This chain links TRBV4-1 with TRBJ1-6, with a tentative D call TRBD1 (5 bases). V was clipped by 0 bases and J by 8 bases, with 17 bases between them. The CDR3 contains 17 residues. Germline values: CDR1 MGHRA, CDR2 YSYEKL.

This chain joins TRBV10-3 and TRBJ2-6; tentative D call: TRBD1 (7 bases). Germline CDR1 ENHRY, CDR2 SYGVKD. Trimming cost V 0 bases and J 2 bases, with 11 bases left between them. The CDR3 covers 17 residues. The CDR3 is CAISESEGATGANVLTF. In nucleotides, the CDR3 is TGTGCCATCAGTGAGTCGGAGGGGGCGACTGGGGCCAACGTCCTGACTTTC.

The V gene is TRBV30, the J gene TRBJ2-5; TRBD2 might be the D (5 bases). The CDR3 loop spans 15 amino acids. V gave up 2 bases and J gave up 3 bases, with 16 bases separating them. Looked up from germline, CDR1 is GTSNPN and CDR2 is SVGIG (reference sequence). The CDR3 region is CAWSLGGGIKETQYF. The CDR3 region has the DNA TGTGCCTGGAGTTTAGGTGGAGGAATAAAAGAGACCCAGTACTTC.

On this clone itself: The germline gene is not matched at one end of the junction; a read error may be the cause. The chain has TRBV19 and TRBJ1-2, with D possibly matching TRBD1 (5 bases). The CDR3 is 10 residues long. Germline loops: CDR1 LNHDA, CDR2 SQIVND (reference sequence). The CDR3 DNA sequence: TGTGCCGGAGGGACGGCGCAACCCTCTTTC. It yields the protein CAGGTAQPSF. Looking up the rest from reference TRBV19 and TRBJ1-2 gives the full variable domain: DGGITQSPKYLFRKEGQNVTLSCEQNLNHDAMYWYRQDPGQGLRLIYYSQIVNDFQKGDIAEGYSVSREKKESFPLTVTSAQKNPTAFYLCAGGTAQPSFGSGTRLTVV.

J is TRBJ2-5 and V is TRBV19; TRBD2 is a possible D gene (6 bases). The V gene's germline CDR1 is LNHDA and CDR2 SQIVND (reference sequence). The CDR3 loop spans 14 amino acids. Between the trimmed V and J ends, which lost 7 bases and 2 bases, there was a span of 14 bases. Written as DNA, the CDR3 is TGTGCCAGTAAGGTAGCGGCCGCACAAGAGACCCAGTACTTC. Residues: CASKVAAAQETQYF.

The V gene is TRBV7-3, the J gene TRBJ2-4, with 13 bases lining up with TRBD2. Germline CDR1 is SGHTA and CDR2 is FQGTGA. The CDR3 covers 17 residues. V was pared by 5 bases and J by 7 bases, with 11 bases of the junction left unmatched. CDR3 nucleotides: TGTGCCAGCAGCGATGGACTAGCGGGGGACCGGAGGAACATTCAGTACTTC. It yields the protein CASSDGLAGDRRNIQYF.

This chain connects TRBV11-2 to TRBJ2-7; 8 bases match TRBD1. The J segment lost 2 bases and the V segment lost 3 bases, leaving 3 bases of the junction unmatched. This CDR3 is built from 14 residues. CDR1 SGHAT and CDR2 FQNNGV come from the germline V gene. CDR3 DNA sequence: TGTGCCAGCAGCTTTGGGACAGGCCCCTACGAGCAGTACTTC. This sequence encodes CASSFGTGPYEQYF.

This chain connects TRBV7-3 to TRBJ2-1, with D unclear. With 4 bases removed from V and 5 bases from J, the gap between germline ends came to 6 bases. Germline V CDR1 and CDR2: SGHTA, FQGTGA. The CDR3 contains 12 residues. Written as DNA, the CDR3 is TGTGCCAGCAGCTCCCGGGACAATGAGCAGTTCTTC. Its translation is CASSSRDNEQFF.

A single count supports this clone. J is TRBJ1-1 and V is TRBV9, with no clear D. Trimming pared 0 bases from V and 0 bases from J, leaving 12 bases between. The CDR3 totals 16 residues. Germline CDR1 SGDLS, CDR2 YYNGEE. CDR3 loop: CASSVGWEGMNTEAFF. The CDR3 nucleotides are TGTGCCAGCAGCGTAGGGTGGGAGGGAATGAACACTGAAGCTTTCTTT.

The rearrangement links TRBV6-5 to TRBJ2-1, with a tentative D call TRBD2 (6 bases). This CDR3 has 16 residues. V was shortened by 2 bases and J by 7 bases, with 18 bases between the two germline ends. Germline V gives CDR1 MNHEY, CDR2 SVGAGI. This CDR3 is CASSYAVDGGLNEQFF. The CDR3 coding sequence is TGTGCCAGCAGTTACGCTGTCGACGGGGGATTAAATGAGCAGTTCTTC.

This clone was counted a single time. The gene calls are TRBV11-2 and TRBJ1-2; 8 positions match TRBD1. Germline CDR1 reads SGHAT; CDR2 reads FQNNGV. V gave up 2 bases and J gave up 4 bases; unmatched junction bases: 6. CDR3 length equals 15 residues. This CDR3 is CASSLRTGGAYGYTF. CDR3 coding DNA: TGTGCCAGCAGCTTACGAACAGGGGGGGCCTATGGCTACACCTTC. The complete variable domain, with remaining parts taken from reference TRBV11-2 and TRBJ1-2, reads EAGVAQSPRYKIIEKRQSVAFWCNPISGHATLYWYQQILGQGPKLLIQFQNNGVVDDSQLPKDRFSAERLKGVDSTLKIQPAKLEDSAVYLCASSLRTGGAYGYTFGSGTRLTVV.

This chain links TRBV9 with TRBJ2-3, with TRBD2 as a possible D gene (5 bases). Trimming removed 0 bases from V and 0 bases from J, with 8 bases in between. The V gene's germline CDR1 is SGDLS and CDR2 YYNGEE. This CDR3 comprises 15 residues. The CDR3 DNA reads TGTGCCAGCAGCGTAGCTAGCCCTAGCACAGATACGCAGTATTTT. It translates to CASSVASPSTDTQYF.

The V gene is TRBV27, the J gene TRBJ1-5; D remains unclear. The length of the CDR3 is 16 residues. CDR1 and CDR2 from the germline V gene are MNHEY and SMNVEV (reference sequence). V shed 1 base and J shed 4 bases, with 14 bases lying between them. The chain's CDR3 is CASSLLSSGHNQPQHF. The CDR3 bases are TGTGCCAGCAGTTTATTAAGCAGCGGGCATAATCAGCCCCAGCATTTT.

The chain links TRBV2 to TRBJ2-7, with D possibly being TRBD2 (5 bases). V was pared by 5 bases and J by 4 bases, with 12 bases between. The germline CDR1 and CDR2 sequences are SNHLY and FYNNEI. The CDR3 extends over 13 amino acids. In DNA form, the CDR3 reads TGTGCCAGCAGTCTCGGGGTTTCATACGAGCAGTACTTC. As protein: CASSLGVSYEQYF.

The rearrangement links TRBV7-2 to TRBJ2-1; tentative D call: TRBD2 (6 bases). The germline V gene encodes CDR1 SGHTA and CDR2 FQGNSA. Trimming shortened V by 1 base and J by 3 bases, and 13 bases separated the two germline ends. The CDR3 runs 16 residues. The CDR3 region is CASSLVSGVGYNEQFF. CDR3 DNA: TGTGCCAGCAGCTTAGTCTCGGGGGTCGGCTACAATGAGCAGTTCTTC.

The CDR3 sequence is CASSLRQGIYNEQFF. The CDR3, as DNA: TGTGCCAGCAGCTTGAGACAGGGTATCTACAATGAGCAGTTCTTC. The chain carries TRBV7-2 and TRBJ2-1; 7 bases map to TRBD1. This CDR3 spans 15 amino acids. Germline values: CDR1 SGHTA, CDR2 FQGNSA. The V segment lost 3 bases and the J segment 3 bases; nucleotides outside the gene matches: 5.

This chain joins TRBV10-3 and TRBJ1-4; D call uncertain. Deletions cut 2 bases from V and 0 bases from J, with 7 bases between. This CDR3 spans 15 amino acids. In germline, CDR1 is ENHRY, CDR2 SYGVKD. CDR3 sequence reads: CAISETRATNEKLFF. CDR3 sequence (DNA): TGTGCCATCAGTGAGACGCGCGCAACTAATGAAAAACTGTTTTTT.

V gene TRBV9 combines with J gene TRBJ1-2; 9 nucleotides line up with TRBD1. Germline CDR1 is SGDLS and CDR2 is YYNGEE. The V gene end was trimmed by 4 bases and the J gene end by 5 bases; junction bases not matched to a gene: 15. CDR3 length: 17 amino acids. The CDR3 spells CASSFPSGTGPSYGYTF. In DNA, the CDR3 is TGTGCCAGCAGCTTCCCGAGCGGGACAGGGCCAAGTTATGGCTACACCTTC.

This chain joins TRBV10-3 and TRBJ1-2; 10 positions match TRBD1. With V trimmed by 7 bases and J by 7 bases, 9 bases remained unmatched. The germline V gene encodes CDR1 ENHRY and CDR2 SYGVKD. The CDR3 loop spans 14 amino acids. The CDR3 coding sequence is TGTGCCATCACTAAGGAGACAGGGGGCAGTGGCTACACCTTC. It yields the protein CAITKETGGSGYTF.